Presented here are 20 T cell receptor beta chains from one specimen sequenced in a study of technical replicates of blood from several donors. Sequenced by immunoSEQ multiplex PCR; TCRdb stores in-frame clones only, minus some. The sample holds around 64,000 clones, 90% to 95% seen once. Sequenced sample: PBMCs. These receptor sequences come from a human donor in good health. Some clones in this sample may be carry-over from other donors' samples.

This chain uses TRBV10-3 with TRBJ2-3; 12 positions match TRBD1. Germline V gene lookup returns CDR1 ENHRY and CDR2 SYGVKD. V was pared by 10 bases and J by 2 bases, with 4 bases of the junction left unmatched. The CDR3 spans 14 residues. The CDR3 here is CATRDRGLTDTQYF. CDR3 DNA sequence: TGTGCCACCAGGGACAGGGGGCTCACAGATACGCAGTATTTT.

The CDR3: CASSTPLATEAFF. Written as DNA, the CDR3 is TGTGCCAGCAGCACCCCCCTGGCCACTGAAGCTTTCTTT. The chain joins TRBV9 to TRBJ1-1; D uncertain. The germline V and J ends were trimmed by 4 bases and 4 bases, with 11 bases remaining between them. This CDR3 has 13 residues. Germline values: CDR1 SGDLS, CDR2 YYNGEE.

The gene calls are TRBV20-1 and TRBJ2-5; D perhaps matches TRBD2 (5 bases). Germline CDR1 reads DFQATT; CDR2 reads SNEGSKA (reference sequence). This CDR3 contains 11 residues. DNA of the CDR3: TGCAGGGCCGGGGTGCGGGAGACCCAGTACTTC. It is translated as CRAGVRETQYF.

CDR3 nucleotides: TGTGCCAGCAACCCGGGGGCGGGGGCCCGCCGGGAGCAGTTCTTC. It specifies CASNPGAGARREQFF. V gene TRBV6-1 combines with J gene TRBJ2-1; possible D gene TRBD2, 7 bases. This CDR3 spans 15 amino acids. The V end lost 7 bases, the J end lost 10 bases, and 23 bases lay between the germline ends. Germline CDR1 and CDR2: MNHNS and SASEGT.

V gene TRBV6-1 combines with J gene TRBJ2-7, with a possible D match to TRBD2 (5 bases). Germline V gene sequence: CDR1 MNHNS, CDR2 SASEGT. The CDR3 spans 14 residues. V lost 0 bases and J 4 bases, leaving 10 bases between the germline ends. The CDR3 loop is CASSEASRGYEQYF. Written as DNA, the CDR3 is TGTGCCAGCAGTGAAGCGAGCCGGGGTTACGAGCAGTACTTC.

V usage is TRBV7-2 and J usage is TRBJ2-3; 8 positions agree with TRBD2. CDR1 is SGHTA, CDR2 FQGNSA, per germline. Trimming cost V 0 bases and J 5 bases; bases outside gene matches: 13. This CDR3 contains 18 residues. The CDR3: CASSLALTGRAVRDTQYF. CDR3 nucleotide sequence: TGTGCCAGCAGCTTAGCTTTGACCGGGAGGGCTGTGCGAGATACGCAGTATTTT.

This clone was seen once. The V and J genes are TRBV12-5 and TRBJ2-3, with D perhaps matching TRBD2 (5 bases). V lost 6 bases to trimming and J lost 1 base, with 5 bases between them. This CDR3 comprises 12 residues. Per the germline V gene, CDR1 is LGHNT and CDR2 is FRNRAP. CDR3 sequence: CASGRGTDTQYF. CDR3 bases: TGTGCTAGTGGGAGGGGCACAGATACGCAGTATTTT.

V gene TRBV11-2 combines with J gene TRBJ2-1; no clear D. The CDR3 is 12 amino acids. The V gene's germline CDR1 is SGHAT and CDR2 FQNNGV. V lost 4 bases, J lost 2 bases, and 3 bases lay in between. The CDR3 DNA reads as TGTGCCAGCAGCTCCACCTACAATGAGCAGTTCTTC. Amino acid sequence: CASSSTYNEQFF.

The chain employs TRBV6-5 and TRBJ2-7; D is perhaps TRBD2 (6 bases). This CDR3 spans 14 amino acids. Trimming shortened V by 0 bases and J by 3 bases, and 9 bases separated the two germline ends. Per germline, CDR1 MNHEY and CDR2 SVGAGI. CDR3 region: CASSYSREGYEQYF. The CDR3 region has the DNA TGTGCCAGCAGTTACTCGCGGGAAGGCTACGAGCAGTACTTC.

This clone has just a few counts. This rearrangement joins TRBV11-2 to TRBJ1-2; perhaps TRBD1 as D (5 bases). Germline CDR1 reads SGHAT; CDR2 reads FQNNGV. This CDR3 region has 16 residues. Trimming stripped 5 bases from V and 4 bases from J, with 20 bases between. The CDR3 loop is CASSPRRVGLLYGYTF. In DNA, the CDR3 is TGTGCCAGCAGCCCAAGAAGGGTGGGACTTCTCTATGGCTACACCTTC.

This chain uses TRBV5-6 with TRBJ2-7; unclear D gene. Trimming took 1 base from V and 3 from J, leaving 11 bases between them. Germline-derived CDR1 and CDR2 are SGHDT and YYEEEE. CDR3 length: 14 amino acids. The CDR3 region has the DNA TGTGCCAGCAGCTTGATTCAGTATATCTACGAGCAGTACTTC. This codes for CASSLIQYIYEQYF.

V usage is TRBV7-9 and J usage is TRBJ2-5, with 10 positions matching TRBD2. V was pared by 2 bases and J by 6 bases, with 12 bases of the junction left unmatched. This CDR3 has 17 residues. From germline, CDR1 is SEHNR and CDR2 FQNEAQ (reference sequence). The CDR3 nucleotides read TGTGCCAGCAGCTTATTTAAGAGCGGGAGGGCCTCGAAGACCCAGTACTTC. Translation gives CASSLFKSGRASKTQYF.

The CDR3 loop is CASSFRHASTDTQYF. The CDR3 nucleotides are TGTGCCAGCAGCTTCCGACACGCCAGCACAGATACGCAGTATTTT. V is TRBV7-8 and J is TRBJ2-3; D unclear. Germline V gene data show CDR1 as SGHVS and CDR2 as FQNEAQ. The CDR3 spans 15 residues. Trimming stripped 3 bases from V and 0 bases from J, with 10 bases between.

This clone has a handful of counts. The rearrangement joins TRBV7-3 to TRBJ2-7, with a possible D match to TRBD2 (6 bases). In germline, CDR1 is SGHTA, CDR2 FQGTGA. V lost 4 bases to trimming and J lost 3 bases, with 16 bases between them. The CDR3 runs 15 residues. CDR3 in amino acids: CASSSGAGLIYEQYF. CDR3 in DNA: TGTGCCAGCAGCTCCGGGGCAGGACTAATCTACGAGCAGTACTTC.

V gene TRBV7-9 combines with J gene TRBJ2-2, with TRBD2 matching 7 bases. V dropped 8 bases and J dropped 1; count of bases not matched to a gene: 7. The V gene's germline CDR1 is SEHNR and CDR2 FQNEAQ (reference sequence). The CDR3 totals 15 residues. In DNA, the CDR3 is TGTGCCAGCGGCCCCCAGCGGGAGAACACCGGGGAGCTGTTTTTT. Amino acids: CASGPQRENTGELFF. The variable domain in full, completed from reference TRBV7-9 and TRBJ2-2, reads DTGVSQNPRHKITKRGQNVTFRCDPISEHNRLYWYRQTLGQGPEFLTYFQNEAQLEKSRLLSDRFSAERPKGSFSTLEIQRTEQGDSAMYLCASGPQRENTGELFFGEGSRLTVL.

In regard to this clone: The identical CDR3 is also encoded by other nucleotide sequences in the sample. This rearrangement joins TRBV4-3 to TRBJ1-3; D is unresolved. The V and J ends lost 0 bases and 0 bases respectively, with 6 bases between them. This CDR3 comprises 15 residues. Germline V CDR1 and CDR2: LGHNA, YSLEER. This chain's CDR3 is CASSQERGSGNTIYF. The CDR3 DNA follows: TGCGCCAGCAGCCAAGAGAGAGGCTCTGGAAACACCATATATTTT.

The chain has TRBV10-3 and TRBJ1-6, with 9 positions matching TRBD1. The CDR3 length is 16 residues. The germline V gene encodes CDR1 ENHRY and CDR2 SYGVKD. Trimming removed 6 bases from V and 9 bases from J; junction bases left unmatched: 12. The CDR3 region is CAIRDTDRGVSSPLHF. CDR3 coding DNA: TGTGCCATCAGGGATACGGACAGGGGAGTGAGTTCACCCCTCCACTTT.

DNA of the CDR3: TGCAGTGCTACTCGGGAGGATACGCAGTATTTT. Amino acid sequence: CSATREDTQYF. The chain has TRBV20-1 and TRBJ2-3; tentatively, D is TRBD2 (6 bases). Trimming stripped 4 bases from V and 6 bases from J, with 8 bases between. The length of the CDR3 is 11 residues. The germline V gene encodes CDR1 DFQATT and CDR2 SNEGSKA (reference sequence).

The chain recombines TRBV11-2 with TRBJ2-7; tentatively, D is TRBD1 (6 bases). This CDR3 contains 17 residues. Trimming pared 1 base from V and 0 bases from J, leaving 16 bases between. Germline V gene lookup returns CDR1 SGHAT and CDR2 FQNNGV. The DNA of the CDR3 is TGTGCCAGCAGCTTAGGGTCTCTTGACAGGAGCTCCTACGAGCAGTACTTC. Its protein product is CASSLGSLDRSSYEQYF.

This chain connects TRBV10-3 to TRBJ1-4; 8 nucleotides agree with TRBD1. Trimming cost V 6 bases and J 8 bases; bases outside gene matches: 11. Looked up from germline, CDR1 is ENHRY and CDR2 is SYGVKD. The CDR3 sequence is 15 residues long. CDR3: CAISAGQGLNEKLFF. As DNA, the CDR3 is TGTGCCATCAGCGCTGGACAGGGTTTGAACGAAAAACTGTTTTTT.